The 14 T cell receptor beta chains listed next were all sequenced from one sample in a study of CD8+CD57+ T cells in acquired aplastic anemia. According to the study, genomic DNA was the template for TCR beta VDJ and CDR3 profiling. Using its own MiXCR run on the reads, TCRdb lists one record per CDR3 protein. The sample shows hundreds of thousands of distinct CDR3 sequences, about two thirds of them seen only once. Sequencing was performed on sorted CD4+, CD8+, or CD8+CD57+ T cells (not recorded which) from PBMCs. These receptors were taken from a human donor in good health, serving as a control.

This clonotype was recorded at least ten times. The chain is built from TRBV6-1 and TRBJ2-5; D perhaps matches TRBD1 (5 bases). Germline V CDR1 and CDR2: MNHNS, SASEGT. The CDR3 is 14 residues long. The ends were cut back, 0 bases at V and 5 bases at J, with 10 bases in the middle. The DNA of the CDR3 is TGTGCCAGCAGTGAAGCTGATAGGGGCGAGACCCAGTACTTC. This sequence encodes CASSEADRGETQYF.

The genes are TRBV20-1 and TRBJ1-2; D is possibly TRBD1 (6 bases). The V gene's germline CDR1 is DFQATT and CDR2 SNEGSKA (reference sequence). The CDR3 contains 12 residues. Between the trimmed V and J ends, which lost 3 bases and 7 bases, there was a span of 12 bases. CDR3: CSARRGHPGYTF. CDR3 bases: TGCAGTGCTAGGCGGGGGCACCCTGGCTACACCTTC.

The genes are TRBV7-6 and TRBJ2-2, with D perhaps TRBD1 (6 bases). The length of the CDR3 is 16 residues. With 6 bases removed from V and 4 bases from J, the gap between germline ends came to 18 bases. The V gene's germline CDR1 is SGHVS and CDR2 FNYEAQ. The CDR3 loop reads CASSPEGGQGTGELFF. CDR3 coding DNA: TGTGCCAGCAGTCCAGAAGGGGGTCAGGGCACCGGGGAGCTGTTTTTT.

This clonotype was seen at least ten times. V gene TRBV30 combines with J gene TRBJ1-6, with D unclear. Trimming stripped 2 bases from V and 6 bases from J, with 17 bases between. Germline CDR1 is GTSNPN and CDR2 is SVGIG (reference sequence). The CDR3 consists of 16 residues. CDR3 DNA: TGTGCCTGGAGTTCCCCGCCTACCAGTCGTAATTCACCCCTCCACTTT. This codes for CAWSSPPTSRNSPLHF. Complete variable domain (other parts from reference TRBV30 and TRBJ1-6): SQTIHQWPATLVQPVGSPLSLECTVEGTSNPNLYWYRQAAGRGLQLLFYSVGIGQISSEVPQNLSASRPQDRQFILSSKKLLLSDSGFYLCAWSSPPTSRNSPLHFGNGTRLTVT.

This clonotype has only one observation. The V gene is TRBV7-9, the J gene TRBJ1-1; tentatively, D is TRBD1 (5 bases). V dropped 5 bases and J dropped 11 bases, with 27 bases sitting between them. The CDR3 loop spans 16 amino acids. Germline V CDR1 and CDR2: SEHNR, FQNEAQ (reference sequence). The CDR3 nucleotides read TGTGCCAGCAGCACGACAGCTCCGAAGTATGGCTACACCGCTTTCTTT. Translated, it gives CASSTTAPKYGYTAFF.

This chain links TRBV29-1 with TRBJ2-1; tentatively, D is TRBD1 (6 bases). CDR3 length: 12 amino acids. Germline lookup yields CDR1 SQVTM and CDR2 ANQGSEA. The V gene lost 0 bases and the J gene lost 9 bases, with 9 bases spanning the gap. Written as DNA, the CDR3 is TGCAGCGTTGAAGAGGGACACCCTGAGCAGTTCTTC. It encodes CSVEEGHPEQFF.

This clonotype was observed a handful of times. This rearrangement joins TRBV3-2 to TRBJ2-5; the table's D call of TRBD2 was not tested on the DNA. TRBV3-2 is given as a pseudogene. This CDR3 is 17 amino acids long. The CDR3 nucleotides read TGTGCCAGCAGCCTCCTAGGCCTAGCGGGGGATCAAGAGACCCAGTACTTC. It is translated as CASSLLGLAGDQETQYF.

About this clonotype itself: One end of the junction fails to match germline, which may point to a read error. The chain has TRBV15 and TRBJ1-1; the D is unclear. Germline-derived CDR1 and CDR2 are LNHNV and YYDKDF (reference sequence). The CDR3 sequence is 13 residues long. The CDR3 DNA sequence: TGTGCCACCAGTAAACGTACTATCACTAAAGCTTTCTTT. Translating it yields CATSKRTITKAFF.

This chain connects TRBV20-1 to TRBJ1-2; the D is unclear. Trimming took 0 bases from V and 2 from J, leaving 10 bases between them. Germline V gene data show CDR1 as DFQATT and CDR2 as SNEGSKA (reference sequence). This CDR3 region has 14 residues. This chain's CDR3 is CSARDPDGNYGYTF. The CDR3 DNA reads as TGCAGTGCTAGAGATCCAGACGGGAACTATGGCTACACCTTC.

In its sample, this clonotype was seen once. One junction end does not reproduce the germline sequence, and a read error may be involved. V is TRBV5-1 and J is TRBJ1-1; no clear D. The germline V gene has CDR1 SGHRS and CDR2 YFSETQ. This CDR3 contains 14 residues. CDR3 region: CASSRDRVRAEAFF. CDR3 nucleotides: TGTGCCAGCAGCAGAGATAGGGTGCGGGCTGAAGCTTTCTTT.

J is TRBJ1-5 and V is TRBV19; a possible D gene is TRBD1 (6 bases). The CDR3 extends over 17 amino acids. CDR1 and CDR2 (germline): LNHDA, SQIVND (reference sequence). The V end lost 8 bases, the J end lost 0 bases, and 20 bases lay between the germline ends. The CDR3 DNA reads as TGTGCCAGTGGGGGACCGTTGAAAGGGGGTAGCAATCAGCCCCAGCATTTT. Translation: CASGGPLKGGSNQPQHF.

There are many counts of this clonotype. This chain links TRBV6-5 with TRBJ1-3; D not resolved. The CDR3 has 16 amino acids. Germline-derived CDR1 and CDR2 are MNHEY and SVGAGI. Trimming cost V 7 bases and J 0 bases, with 16 bases left between them. In DNA, the CDR3 is TGTGCCAGCAAAGGAGTAAGGGTACTCTCTGGAAACACCATATATTTT. Protein: CASKGVRVLSGNTIYF.

About this clonotype itself: A read error may produce the germline difference seen at one junction end. This chain connects TRBV20-1 to TRBJ1-6, with a weak D call TRBD1 (5 bases). Germline assignment: CDR1 DFQATT and CDR2 SNEGSKA (reference sequence). The CDR3 totals 14 residues. CDR3 sequence reads: CGATRTTGTTPLHF. Here the CDR3 DNA reads TGCGGTGCTACGCGGACAACCGGGACCACACCCCTCCACTTT.

This clonotype was seen a few times. J is TRBJ2-7 and V is TRBV10-3; unclear D gene. Germline CDR1 reads ENHRY; CDR2 reads SYGVKD. The CDR3 consists of 14 residues. V lost 0 bases and J 2 bases, leaving 8 bases between the germline ends. The CDR3 sequence is CAISESAATYEQYF. In nucleotides, the CDR3 is TGTGCCATCAGTGAGTCGGCAGCCACCTACGAGCAGTACTTC.